This passage covers 7 T cell receptor beta chains from one sample sequenced in a study of blood T cell repertoires in COVID-19. Assay used: immunoSEQ multiplex PCR; TCRdb lists only in-frame clones, some missing. The sample contains 200,000 or so clones, approximately 82% of which appear only once. Material: peripheral blood. These receptors came from a middle-aged man who had recovered from COVID-19.

CDR3 in DNA: TGTGCTAGTGGCCTAGGGAGGACAGATACGCAGTATTTT. Translating it yields CASGLGRTDTQYF. V usage is TRBV12-5 and J usage is TRBJ2-3; the D gene is possibly TRBD2 (6 bases). Per germline, CDR1 LGHNT and CDR2 FRNRAP. This CDR3 region has 13 residues. V shed 6 bases and J shed 3 bases, with 10 bases lying between them.

The V and J genes are TRBV2 and TRBJ2-1; unclear D gene. Trimming shortened V by 6 bases and J by 9 bases, and 15 bases separated the two germline ends. Germline loops: CDR1 SNHLY, CDR2 FYNNEI. The CDR3 length is 13 residues. CDR3 sequence (DNA): TGTGCCAGCAGCCTAAATACCGATGGTGAGCAGTTCTTC. Its translation is CASSLNTDGEQFF.

The chain recombines TRBV18 with TRBJ2-1, with 7 bases aligning to TRBD1. The CDR3 has 15 residues. Germline V CDR1 and CDR2: KGHSH, LQKENI. The junction had 4 bases not matched to a gene; V was cut back by 3 bases and J by 2 bases. CDR3 in DNA: TGTGCCAGCTCACCTCGAGGACAGGCCTACAATGAGCAGTTCTTC. Protein: CASSPRGQAYNEQFF.

This chain joins TRBV7-9 and TRBJ2-7, with 7 bases aligning to TRBD2. Losses at the gene ends were 6 bases for V and 5 bases for J; bases not matched to a gene: 7. CDR3 length: 13 amino acids. Germline values: CDR1 SEHNR, CDR2 FQNEAQ (reference sequence). The CDR3: CASSQDGLDEQYF. CDR3 coding DNA: TGTGCCAGCAGTCAAGATGGACTAGACGAGCAGTACTTC.

CDR3 residues: CASSLVSGGWETQYF. Here the CDR3 DNA reads TGTGCCAGCAGCTTGGTTAGCGGGGGGTGGGAGACCCAGTACTTC. The chain links TRBV5-5 to TRBJ2-5; 10 bases map to TRBD2. The germline gives CDR1 SGHKS, CDR2 YYEKEE (reference sequence). V was pared by 0 bases and J by 5 bases, with 4 bases of the junction left unmatched. The CDR3 has 15 residues.

The chain uses TRBV7-2 and TRBJ2-7, with 7 bases lining up with TRBD1. The ends lost 5 bases at V and 0 bases at J; junction bases unmatched: 10. The CDR3 length is 16 residues. CDR1 is SGHTA, CDR2 FQGNSA, per germline. The DNA for the CDR3 is TGTGCCAGCAGCCTCACCCCGGGACAGAGCTCCTACGAGCAGTACTTC. Amino acids: CASSLTPGQSSYEQYF.

This clone appeared once. CDR3 sequence (DNA): TGTGCCAGCAGCCTCACGGGACTGATGAACACTGAAGCTTTCTTT. Translation: CASSLTGLMNTEAFF. The chain joins TRBV3-1 (or the pseudogene TRBV3-2) to TRBJ1-1; D may be TRBD1 (5 bases). The CDR3 extends over 15 amino acids. V shed 4 bases and J shed 0 bases, with 12 bases lying between them. Germline V CDR1 and CDR2: LGHDT, YNNKEL (reference sequence).